Each of the 2 T cell receptor beta chains below was sequenced from the same sample in a study of blood T cell repertoires in COVID-19. The repertoire was sequenced with immunoSEQ multiplex PCR; TCRdb's copy has only in-frame clones and lacks some. The sample includes about 190,000 clones, around 90% of them seen just once. Sequencing was performed on peripheral blood. The receptors come from a human donor in a cohort sampled during active COVID-19.

The rearrangement links TRBV5-6 to TRBJ1-5; TRBD1 matches 7 bases. This CDR3 comprises 15 residues. J gave up 0 bases and V 2 bases, and 2 bases lay outside the gene matches. In germline, CDR1 is SGHDT, CDR2 YYEEEE. The CDR3 loop is CASSLTGVSNQPQHF. In DNA, the CDR3 is TGTGCCAGCAGCTTAACAGGGGTTAGCAATCAGCCCCAGCATTTT.

The chain has TRBV11-2 and TRBJ2-7, with a tentative D call TRBD1 (6 bases). The CDR3 is 13 residues long. Germline V CDR1 and CDR2: SGHAT, FQNNGV. Deletions cut 8 bases from V and 6 bases from J, with 17 bases between. The DNA for the CDR3 is TGTGCCAGCTCGGGCGACAGGCGTGGCGAGCAGTACTTC. Its protein is CASSGDRRGEQYF. The whole variable domain, remainder taken from reference TRBV11-2 and TRBJ2-7, is EAGVAQSPRYKIIEKRQSVAFWCNPISGHATLYWYQQILGQGPKLLIQFQNNGVVDDSQLPKDRFSAERLKGVDSTLKIQPAKLEDSAVYLCASSGDRRGEQYFGPGTRLTVT.